The 8 T cell receptor beta chains listed next were all sequenced from one sample in a study of blood T cell repertoires in COVID-19. Repertoires were generated with immunoSEQ multiplex PCR, while TCRdb's copy carries only in-frame clones and drops some. The table lists about 21,000 clones, 80% of them singletons. The sequencing sample was made of peripheral blood. Receptors were obtained from a man aged 55 to 70 with active COVID-19.

This chain links TRBV12-3 or TRBV12-4 with TRBJ2-2; D is possibly TRBD2 (5 bases). CDR3 length: 11 residues. CDR3 nucleotide sequence: TGTGGGGGAGATGGCACCGGGGAGCTGTTTTTT. It codes for CGGDGTGELFF.

The V and J genes are TRBV4-1 and TRBJ2-1, with D possibly TRBD1 on 5 matching bases. The germline V gene has CDR1 MGHRA and CDR2 YSYEKL. This CDR3 has 15 amino acids. The ends were cut back, 0 bases at V and 3 bases at J, with 9 bases in the middle. CDR3 nucleotide sequence: TGCGCCAGCAGCCAAGACTGGACAAACTACAATGAGCAGTTCTTC. Translating gives CASSQDWTNYNEQFF.

The chain combines TRBV5-4 with TRBJ1-6; TRBD1 is a possible D gene (5 bases). With 7 bases removed from V and 3 bases from J, the gap between germline ends came to 17 bases. Germline V gene lookup returns CDR1 SGHNT and CDR2 YYREEE (reference sequence). The CDR3 loop spans 16 amino acids. CDR3 amino acids: CASAQGTGGYNSPLHF. The DNA for the CDR3 is TGTGCCAGCGCTCAGGGAACCGGGGGCTATAATTCACCCCTCCACTTT.

This chain links TRBV5-4 with TRBJ2-3; 10 bases line up with TRBD2. Germline CDR1 and CDR2: SGHNT and YYREEE (reference sequence). The CDR3 covers 14 residues. V lost 4 bases to trimming and J lost 6 bases; unmatched junction nucleotides: 5. This chain's CDR3 is CASSGLAGDDTQYF. DNA for the CDR3: TGTGCCAGCAGCGGCCTAGCGGGAGATGATACGCAGTATTTT.

This chain uses TRBV28 with TRBJ1-5; tentative D call: TRBD1 (5 bases). The CDR3 is made up of 14 amino acids. V gave up 5 bases and J gave up 6 bases, with 14 bases separating them. Germline loops: CDR1 MDHEN, CDR2 SYDVKM. CDR3 in DNA: TGTGCCAGCAGTCTTGGGGGGGAGAGTCAGCCCCAGCATTTT. Residues: CASSLGGESQPQHF.

The chain combines TRBV27 with TRBJ2-1; 10 positions agree with TRBD2. This CDR3 has 17 residues. V lost 6 bases to trimming and J lost 4 bases; unmatched junction nucleotides: 12. Germline lookup yields CDR1 MNHEY and CDR2 SMNVEV (reference sequence). In nucleotides, the CDR3 is TGTGCCAGCAGCCCTCTAGCGGGAGACGCTCATTACAATGAGCAGTTCTTC. This sequence encodes CASSPLAGDAHYNEQFF.

The CDR3 sequence: CASSFREIVPYNEQFF. In DNA, the CDR3 is TGTGCCAGCAGCTTTCGGGAAATAGTTCCGTACAATGAGCAGTTCTTC. The chain combines TRBV7-2 with TRBJ2-1; tentative D call: TRBD2 (5 bases). Trimming removed 3 bases from V and 4 bases from J, with 16 bases in between. This CDR3 contains 16 residues. Germline V gene sequence: CDR1 SGHTA, CDR2 FQGNSA.

This clone has just a few counts. The rearrangement links TRBV2 to TRBJ2-3; unclear D gene. CDR1 is SNHLY and CDR2 is FYNNEI in the germline V gene. V lost 6 bases and J lost 0, with 10 bases in between. There are 14 residues in the CDR3. The CDR3 sequence is CASSVRLSTDTQYF. The CDR3 DNA follows: TGTGCCAGCAGCGTACGGTTAAGCACAGATACGCAGTATTTT.